The clone carrying this T cell receptor (beta chain) was detected a few times. What it recognizes is unknown. This specimen belongs to a study of T cells after yellow fever vaccination. The CDR3 extends over 15 amino acids. With V trimmed by 0 bases and J by 1 base, 4 bases remained unmatched. Looked up from germline, CDR1 is DFQATT and CDR2 is SNEGSKA (reference sequence). Generation of TCR cDNA used 5'RACE template switching (which added a universal primer site and UMIs). One entry per CDR3 protein results from TCRdb running MiXCR on the 5' RACE reads. The sample holds approximately 150,000 distinct CDR3 sequences, approximately 9.7% seen once. General study findings and limits: Abundant contaminating clonotypes from the bulk population could appear in FACS-sorted repertoires. Most primary-vaccination clones recurred post-booster (around 97% CD4, about 90% CD8). Among all clonotypes, a small share was observed in both CD4 and CD8 compartments.

The rearrangement links TRBV20-1 to TRBJ2-7, with 9 positions matching TRBD2. This specimen was CD8+ T cells sorted from PBMCs, taken 45 days after the yellow fever booster vaccination. The receptor's source is a young man who received the YFV17D yellow fever vaccine. The DNA of the CDR3 is TGCAGTGCTAGAGATTCTAGCGGGGTTTCCTACGAGCAGTACTTC. It yields the protein CSARDSSGVSYEQYF.